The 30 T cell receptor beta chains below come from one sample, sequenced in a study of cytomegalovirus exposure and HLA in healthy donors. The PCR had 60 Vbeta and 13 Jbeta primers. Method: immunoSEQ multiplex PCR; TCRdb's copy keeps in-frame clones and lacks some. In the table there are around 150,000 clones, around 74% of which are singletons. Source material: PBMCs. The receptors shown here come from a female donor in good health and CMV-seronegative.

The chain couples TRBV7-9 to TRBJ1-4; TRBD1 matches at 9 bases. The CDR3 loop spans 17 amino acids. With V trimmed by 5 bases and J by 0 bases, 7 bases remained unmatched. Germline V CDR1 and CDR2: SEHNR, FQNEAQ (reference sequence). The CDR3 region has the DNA TGTGCCAGCAGCGTAGGACAGGGGCGAGCAACTAATGAAAAACTGTTTTTT. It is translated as CASSVGQGRATNEKLFF.

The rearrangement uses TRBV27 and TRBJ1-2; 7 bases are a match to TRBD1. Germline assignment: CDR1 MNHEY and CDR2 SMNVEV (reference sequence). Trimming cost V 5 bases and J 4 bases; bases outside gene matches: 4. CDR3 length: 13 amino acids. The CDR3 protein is CASSVTGAYGYTF. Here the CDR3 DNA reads TGTGCCAGCAGTGTCACAGGGGCCTATGGCTACACCTTC.

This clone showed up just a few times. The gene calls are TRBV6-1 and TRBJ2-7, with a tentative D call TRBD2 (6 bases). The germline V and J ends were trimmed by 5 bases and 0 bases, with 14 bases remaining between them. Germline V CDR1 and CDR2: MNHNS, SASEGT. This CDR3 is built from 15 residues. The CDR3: CASSRTRDFSYEQYF. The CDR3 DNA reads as TGTGCCAGCAGTAGGACCCGGGACTTCTCCTACGAGCAGTACTTC.

This CDR3 is CASSPGGTGANYGYTF. CDR3 DNA sequence: TGTGCCAGCAGCCCAGGGGGTACGGGAGCTAACTATGGCTACACCTTC. This rearrangement joins TRBV7-2 to TRBJ1-2, with TRBD1 identical over 7 bases. Germline lookup yields CDR1 SGHTA and CDR2 FQGNSA. The V segment lost 5 bases and the J segment 0 bases; nucleotides outside the gene matches: 9. The CDR3 is 16 residues long.

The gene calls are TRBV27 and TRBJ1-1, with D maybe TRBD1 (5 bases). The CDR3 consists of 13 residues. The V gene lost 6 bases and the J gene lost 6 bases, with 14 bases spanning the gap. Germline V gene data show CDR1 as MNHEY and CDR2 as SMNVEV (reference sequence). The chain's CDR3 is CASSLQGRAEAFF. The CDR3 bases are TGTGCCAGCAGCCTCCAGGGTAGGGCTGAAGCTTTCTTT.

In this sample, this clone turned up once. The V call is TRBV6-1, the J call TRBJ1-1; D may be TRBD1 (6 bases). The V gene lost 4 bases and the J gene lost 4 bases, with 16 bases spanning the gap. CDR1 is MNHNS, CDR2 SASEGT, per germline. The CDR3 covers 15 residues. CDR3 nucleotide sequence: TGTGCCAGCAGTGTGGGAGGGGGGCCAGGCACTGAAGCTTTCTTT. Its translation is CASSVGGGPGTEAFF.

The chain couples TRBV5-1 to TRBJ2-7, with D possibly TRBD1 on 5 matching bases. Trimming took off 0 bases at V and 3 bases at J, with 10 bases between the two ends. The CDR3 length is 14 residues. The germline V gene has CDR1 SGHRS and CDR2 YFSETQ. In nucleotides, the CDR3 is TGCGCCAGCAGCTTGGGGGGTGACAGCTACGAGCAGTACTTC. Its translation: CASSLGGDSYEQYF.

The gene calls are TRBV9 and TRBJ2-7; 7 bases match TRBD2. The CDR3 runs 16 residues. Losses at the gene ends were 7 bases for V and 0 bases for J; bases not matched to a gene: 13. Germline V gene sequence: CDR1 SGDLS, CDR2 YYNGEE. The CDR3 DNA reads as TGTGCCAGCCGTCCTAAACGCGGGAGAGACTCCTACGAGCAGTACTTC. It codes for CASRPKRGRDSYEQYF.

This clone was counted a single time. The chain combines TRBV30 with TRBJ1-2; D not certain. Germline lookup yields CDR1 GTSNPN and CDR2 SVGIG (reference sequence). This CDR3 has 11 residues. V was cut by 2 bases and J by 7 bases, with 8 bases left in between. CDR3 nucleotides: TGTGCCTGGAGTTTCAGTGGTGGCTACACCTTC. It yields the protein CAWSFSGGYTF.

The CDR3 sequence is CASRLQSSYNSPLHF. In DNA, the CDR3 is TGTGCCAGCAGGTTACAAAGCTCCTATAATTCACCCCTCCACTTT. The rearrangement uses TRBV6-5 and TRBJ1-6; D remains unclear. Germline CDR1 MNHEY, CDR2 SVGAGI. The CDR3 is 15 residues long. The V and J ends lost 6 bases and 0 bases respectively, with 9 bases between them.

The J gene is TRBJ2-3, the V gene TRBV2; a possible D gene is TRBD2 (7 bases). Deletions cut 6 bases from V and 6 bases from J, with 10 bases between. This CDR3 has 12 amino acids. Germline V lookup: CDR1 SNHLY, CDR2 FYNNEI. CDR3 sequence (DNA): TGTGCCAGCAGGGAGGGGGGGGATACGCAGTATTTT. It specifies CASREGGDTQYF.

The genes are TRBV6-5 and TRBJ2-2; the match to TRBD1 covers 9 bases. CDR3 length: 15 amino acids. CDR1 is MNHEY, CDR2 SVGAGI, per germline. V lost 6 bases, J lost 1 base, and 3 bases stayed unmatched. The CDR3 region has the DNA TGTGCCAGCAGCAGGACAGGGGTGAACACCGGGGAGCTGTTTTTT. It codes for CASSRTGVNTGELFF.

The CDR3 region has the DNA TGCGCCAGCAGCTTGTTCCCAGTGGGGGGTCTTGGCTACACCTTC. Its protein product is CASSLFPVGGLGYTF. The chain recombines TRBV5-1 with TRBJ1-2; D perhaps matches TRBD1 (5 bases). The CDR3 extends over 15 amino acids. Trimming shortened V by 1 base and J by 7 bases, and 17 bases separated the two germline ends. CDR1 SGHRS and CDR2 YFSETQ come from the germline V gene. The variable domain in full, completed from reference TRBV5-1 and TRBJ1-2, reads KAGVTQTPRYLIKTRGQQVTLSCSPISGHRSVSWYQQTPGQGLQFLFEYFSETQRNKGNFPGRFSGRQFSNSRSEMNVSTLELGDSALYLCASSLFPVGGLGYTFGSGTRLTVV.

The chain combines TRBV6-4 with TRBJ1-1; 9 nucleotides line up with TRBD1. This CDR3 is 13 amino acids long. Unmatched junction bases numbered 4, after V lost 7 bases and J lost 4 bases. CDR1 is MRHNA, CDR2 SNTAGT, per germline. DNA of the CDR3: TGTGCCAGCAAACGGGACAGGGCCACTGAAGCTTTCTTT. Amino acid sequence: CASKRDRATEAFF.

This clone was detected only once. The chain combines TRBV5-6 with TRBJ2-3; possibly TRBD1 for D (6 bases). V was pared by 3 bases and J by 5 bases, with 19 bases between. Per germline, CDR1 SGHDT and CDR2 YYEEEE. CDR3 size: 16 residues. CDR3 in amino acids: CASSSVRTGLEDTQYF. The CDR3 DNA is TGTGCCAGCAGCTCCGTCCGAACAGGGTTGGAAGATACGCAGTATTTT.

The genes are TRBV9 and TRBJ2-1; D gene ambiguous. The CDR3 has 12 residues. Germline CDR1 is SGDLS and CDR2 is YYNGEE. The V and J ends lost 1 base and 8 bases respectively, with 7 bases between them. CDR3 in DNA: TGTGCCAGCAGCGTATTGGGCGATGAGCAGTTCTTC. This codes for CASSVLGDEQFF.

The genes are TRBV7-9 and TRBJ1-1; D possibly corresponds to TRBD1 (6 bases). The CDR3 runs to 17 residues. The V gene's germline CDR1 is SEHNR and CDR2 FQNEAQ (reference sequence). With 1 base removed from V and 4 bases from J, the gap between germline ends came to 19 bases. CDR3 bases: TGTGCCAGCAGCTTAGGGGCAGGGGAGTGGAGGTCCACTGAAGCTTTCTTT. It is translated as CASSLGAGEWRSTEAFF.

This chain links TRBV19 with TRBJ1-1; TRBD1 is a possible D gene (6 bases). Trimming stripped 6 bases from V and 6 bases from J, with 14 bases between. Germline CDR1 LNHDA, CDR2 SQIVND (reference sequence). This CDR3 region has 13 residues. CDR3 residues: CASRAGVSAEAFF. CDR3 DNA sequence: TGTGCCAGTAGGGCAGGGGTGTCAGCTGAAGCTTTCTTT.

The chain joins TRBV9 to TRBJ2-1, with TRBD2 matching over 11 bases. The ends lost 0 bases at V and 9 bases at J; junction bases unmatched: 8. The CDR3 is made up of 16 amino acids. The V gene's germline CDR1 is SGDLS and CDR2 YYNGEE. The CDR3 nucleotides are TGTGCCAGCAGCGTAGCTGAGTGGCTAGCGGGAGGTGAGCAGTTCTTC. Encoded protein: CASSVAEWLAGGEQFF.

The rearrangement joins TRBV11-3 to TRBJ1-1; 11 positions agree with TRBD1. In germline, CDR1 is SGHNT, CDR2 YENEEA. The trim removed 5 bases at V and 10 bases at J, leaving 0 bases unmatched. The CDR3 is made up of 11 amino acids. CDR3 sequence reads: CASSGTGGAFF. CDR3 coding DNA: TGTGCCAGCAGCGGGACAGGGGGAGCTTTCTTT.

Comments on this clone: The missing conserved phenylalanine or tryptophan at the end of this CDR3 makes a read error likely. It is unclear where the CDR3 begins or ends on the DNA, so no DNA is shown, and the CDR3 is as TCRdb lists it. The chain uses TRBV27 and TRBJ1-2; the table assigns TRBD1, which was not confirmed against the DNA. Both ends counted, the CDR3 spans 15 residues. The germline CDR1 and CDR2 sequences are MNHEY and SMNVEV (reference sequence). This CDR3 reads CASSSRGPRPRDYYL.

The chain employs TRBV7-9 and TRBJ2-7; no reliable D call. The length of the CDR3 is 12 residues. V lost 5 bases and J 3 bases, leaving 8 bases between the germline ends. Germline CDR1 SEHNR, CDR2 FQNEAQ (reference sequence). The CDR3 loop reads CASSKKYYEQYF. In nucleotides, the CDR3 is TGTGCCAGCAGCAAAAAATACTACGAGCAGTACTTC.

The DNA for the CDR3 is TGTGCCAGCAGTTACAGGCCCACCGGGGAGCTGTTTTTT. Its protein is CASSYRPTGELFF. The chain is built from TRBV9 and TRBJ2-2; D perhaps matches TRBD1 (5 bases). The CDR3 length is 13 residues. Trimming removed 5 bases at V and 4 bases at J, with 9 bases between. The germline gives CDR1 SGDLS, CDR2 YYNGEE. The entire variable domain, with the rest obtained from reference TRBV9 and TRBJ2-2, is as follows: DSGVTQTPKHLITATGQRVTLRCSPRSGDLSVYWYQQSLDQGLQFLIQYYNGEERAKGNILERFSAQQFPDLHSELNLSSLELGDSALYFCASSYRPTGELFFGEGSRLTVL.

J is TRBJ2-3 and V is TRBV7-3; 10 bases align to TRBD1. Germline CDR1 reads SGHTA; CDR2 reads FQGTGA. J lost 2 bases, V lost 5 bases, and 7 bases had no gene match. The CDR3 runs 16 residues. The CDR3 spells CASSEGTGAVTDTQYF. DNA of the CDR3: TGTGCCAGCAGCGAGGGGACAGGGGCAGTCACAGATACGCAGTATTTT.

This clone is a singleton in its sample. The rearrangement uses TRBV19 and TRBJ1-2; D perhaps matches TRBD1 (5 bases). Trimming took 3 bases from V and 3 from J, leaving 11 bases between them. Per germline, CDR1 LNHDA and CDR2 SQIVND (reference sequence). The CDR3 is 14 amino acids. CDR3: CASSIGGSYYGYTF. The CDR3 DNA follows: TGTGCCAGTAGTATCGGGGGGAGCTACTATGGCTACACCTTC.

The CDR3 region is CASSPGTPYQETQYF. The CDR3 nucleotides read TGTGCCAGCAGCCCGGGGACTCCGTACCAAGAGACCCAGTACTTC. The chain is built from TRBV11-2 and TRBJ2-5; a possible D gene is TRBD2 (6 bases). Trimming stripped 5 bases from V and 0 bases from J, with 13 bases between. Germline V CDR1 and CDR2: SGHAT, FQNNGV. This CDR3 is 15 amino acids long.

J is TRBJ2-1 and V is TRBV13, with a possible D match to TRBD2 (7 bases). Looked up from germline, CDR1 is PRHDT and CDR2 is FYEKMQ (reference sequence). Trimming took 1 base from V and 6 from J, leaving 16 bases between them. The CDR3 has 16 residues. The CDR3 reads CASSLAFLGGGNEQFF. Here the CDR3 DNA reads TGTGCCAGCAGCTTAGCGTTTTTAGGGGGGGGCAATGAGCAGTTCTTC.

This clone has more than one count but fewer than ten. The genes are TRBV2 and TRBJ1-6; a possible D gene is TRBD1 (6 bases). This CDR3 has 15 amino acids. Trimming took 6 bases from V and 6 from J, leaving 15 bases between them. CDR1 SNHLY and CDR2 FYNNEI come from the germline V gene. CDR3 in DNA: TGTGCCAGCAGGGCCATAGGACAGACTAATTCACCCCTCCACTTT. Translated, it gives CASRAIGQTNSPLHF.

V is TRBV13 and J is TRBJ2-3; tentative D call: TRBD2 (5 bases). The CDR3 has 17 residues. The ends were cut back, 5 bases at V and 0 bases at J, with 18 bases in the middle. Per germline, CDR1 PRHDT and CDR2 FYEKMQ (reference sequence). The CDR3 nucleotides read TGTGCCAGCAGCCCCTCCCTACTAGGTGCTAGCACAGATACGCAGTATTTT. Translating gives CASSPSLLGASTDTQYF.

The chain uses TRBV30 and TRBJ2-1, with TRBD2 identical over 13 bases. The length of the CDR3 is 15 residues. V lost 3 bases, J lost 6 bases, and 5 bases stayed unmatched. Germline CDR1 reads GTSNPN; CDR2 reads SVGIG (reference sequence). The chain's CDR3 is CAWSAGLAGANEQFF. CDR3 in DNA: TGTGCCTGGAGCGCAGGACTAGCGGGAGCCAATGAGCAGTTCTTC. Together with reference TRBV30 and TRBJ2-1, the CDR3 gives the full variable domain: SQTIHQWPATLVQPVGSPLSLECTVEGTSNPNLYWYRQAAGRGLQLLFYSVGIGQISSEVPQNLSASRPQDRQFILSSKKLLLSDSGFYLCAWSAGLAGANEQFFGPGTRLTVL.